The sequence of this T cell receptor beta chain was determined in a study of identifying expanded T cells in peripheral blood. The table came from immunoSEQ multiplex PCR; TCRdb's copy has only in-frame clones and leaves some out. The data show more than 65,000 clones, roughly 90% seen once. Trimming took 3 bases from V and 4 from J; bases not matched to a gene: 6. There are 15 residues in the CDR3. CDR1 and CDR2 from the germline V gene are KGHSH and LQKENI. This clonotype originated in a person between 18 and 75 years old in good health. The specimen was blood. The chain links TRBV18 to TRBJ2-5; 9 bases fit TRBD1. The chain's CDR3 is CASSPTGTGTETQYF. The DNA for the CDR3 is TGTGCCAGCTCACCTACCGGGACAGGGACAGAGACCCAGTACTTC.